This note documents a single TCR beta chain sequence. The antigen is not known. This specimen belongs to a study of cytomegalovirus exposure and HLA in healthy donors. About the study: A preliminary data release comprised around 90 million unique TCRs obtained from HLA-typed donors.

Researchers ran the PCR with 60 Vbeta and 13 Jbeta primers. TCRdb keeps only in-frame clones here, not all; method: immunoSEQ multiplex PCR. The sample contains approximately 150,000 clones, just under 70% of which appear only once. CDR1 and CDR2 (germline): MNHNS, SASEGT. This CDR3 is 16 amino acids long. Losses at the gene ends were 2 bases for V and 6 bases for J; bases not matched to a gene: 9. Study-level points and caveats: Later analysis identified 16,951 TCR beta sequences associated with HLA alleles, using a false discovery rate threshold of 0.05. V- and J-gene trimming of TCR beta was linked (in a later analysis) to a missense DCLRE1C variant.

The chain combines TRBV6-1 with TRBJ2-1, with 8 bases identical to TRBD1. Sequenced sample: PBMCs. This TCR was recovered from a man in his 60s in good health and CMV-seronegative. The CDR3 region has the DNA TGTGCCAGCAGTGAAAGTACGGGACAGGCTTCCAATGAGCAGTTCTTC. Amino acid sequence: CASSESTGQASNEQFF.